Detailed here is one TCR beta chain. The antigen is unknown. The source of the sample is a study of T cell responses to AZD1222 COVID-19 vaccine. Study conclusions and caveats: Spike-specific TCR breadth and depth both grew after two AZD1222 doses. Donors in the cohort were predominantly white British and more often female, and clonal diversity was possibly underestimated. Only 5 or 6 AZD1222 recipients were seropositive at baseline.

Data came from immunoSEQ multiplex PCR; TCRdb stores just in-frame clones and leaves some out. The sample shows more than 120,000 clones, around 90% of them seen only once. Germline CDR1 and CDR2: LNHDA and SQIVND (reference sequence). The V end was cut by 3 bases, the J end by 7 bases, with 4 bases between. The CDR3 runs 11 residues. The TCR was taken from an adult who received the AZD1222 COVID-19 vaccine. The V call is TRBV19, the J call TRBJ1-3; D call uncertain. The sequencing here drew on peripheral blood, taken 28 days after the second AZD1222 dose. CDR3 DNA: TGTGCCAGTAGTATGTACAACACCATATATTTT. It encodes CASSMYNTIYF.